This T cell receptor beta chain is from a study of cytomegalovirus exposure and HLA in healthy donors. Study at large: The 550 to 700 first-cohort repertoires and the 130 or so validation repertoires shared the same platform, a later analysis reported.

Libraries were prepared by immunoSEQ multiplex PCR; TCRdb keeps only in-frame clonotypes and omits some of them. The sample shows about 150,000 clones, roughly 89% of them seen only once. The donors belonged to the roughly 110-subject validation cohort, separate from the roughly 700-subject first cohort. Overall study findings and caveats: In the 90 to 150 validation repertoires, approximately 94% of cluster scores exceeded 0, per a later analysis. Whilst most TCR sequences proved rare, a subset of public TCRs occurred across many donors.

With respect to this clone: Its antigen is unidentified.

The sample taken for sequencing was PBMCs. The clonotype originates from a woman aged 18-29 years in good health and CMV-seropositive.

The CDR3: CASTAEPGRPEQYF. DNA for the CDR3: TGTGCCAGCACCGCCGAGCCCGGGAGACCCGAGCAGTACTTC. This chain joins TRBV7-2 and TRBJ2-7, with D possibly matching TRBD2 (6 bases). Germline CDR1 SGHTA, CDR2 FQGNSA. The CDR3 runs to 14 residues. The germline V and J ends were trimmed by 7 bases and 6 bases, with 19 bases remaining between them.